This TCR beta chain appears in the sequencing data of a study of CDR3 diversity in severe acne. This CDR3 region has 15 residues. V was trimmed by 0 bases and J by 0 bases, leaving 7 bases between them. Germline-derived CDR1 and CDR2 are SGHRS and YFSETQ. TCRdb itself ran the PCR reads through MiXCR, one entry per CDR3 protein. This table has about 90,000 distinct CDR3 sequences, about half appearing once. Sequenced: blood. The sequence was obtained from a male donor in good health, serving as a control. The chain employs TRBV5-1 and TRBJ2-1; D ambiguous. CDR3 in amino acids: CASSLEASSYNEQFF. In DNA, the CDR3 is TGCGCCAGCAGCTTGGAGGCGTCCTCCTACAATGAGCAGTTCTTC.